This T cell receptor beta chain appears in the sequencing data of a study of shared clonotypes between healthy human individuals. Study in general: Ranging from 18 to 49 in age, donors were two women and three men. General study results and limits: Genetic and exposure-history diversity was limited by the small donor number.

As to this clone: Its antigen is unidentified.

Every donor, a Caucasian adult, lived in Nashville, Tennessee. The V end was cut by 5 bases, the J end by 8 bases, with 10 bases between. This CDR3 comprises 12 residues. Germline V gene sequence: CDR1 MDHEN, CDR2 SYDVKM. Profiling relied on immunoSEQ multiplex PCR, and the TCRdb table lists in-frame clones only, not all of them. The sample carries about half a million clones, around 73% recorded once. The TCR originated in a woman aged 40-49 years in good health. Some clones in this sample may be carry-over from other donors' samples. Sequencing used PBMCs. The rearrangement links TRBV28 to TRBJ1-5; tentatively, D is TRBD1 (5 bases). The CDR3 loop reads CASSTPQEPQHF. The CDR3 region has the DNA TGTGCCAGCAGTACACCACAGGAGCCCCAGCATTTT. Filled out from reference TRBV28 and TRBJ1-5, the complete variable domain reads DVKVTQSSRYLVKRTGEKVFLECVQDMDHENMFWYRQDPGLGLRLIYFSYDVKMKEKGDIPEGYSVSREKKERFSLILESASTNQTSMYLCASSTPQEPQHFGDGTRLSIL.